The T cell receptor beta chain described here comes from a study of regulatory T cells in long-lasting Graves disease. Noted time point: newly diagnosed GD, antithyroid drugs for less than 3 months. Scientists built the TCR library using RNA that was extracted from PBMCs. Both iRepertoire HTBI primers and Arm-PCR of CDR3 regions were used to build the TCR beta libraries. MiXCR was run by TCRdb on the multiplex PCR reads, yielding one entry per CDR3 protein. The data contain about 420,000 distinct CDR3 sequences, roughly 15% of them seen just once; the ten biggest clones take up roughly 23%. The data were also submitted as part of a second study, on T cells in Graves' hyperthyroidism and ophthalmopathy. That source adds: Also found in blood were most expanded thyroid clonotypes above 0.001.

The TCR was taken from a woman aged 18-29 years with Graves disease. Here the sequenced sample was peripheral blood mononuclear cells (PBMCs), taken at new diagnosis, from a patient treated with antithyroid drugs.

As DNA, the CDR3 is TGCAGGGAGGGGACAGGGAGGAACTATGGCTACACCTTC. Amino acid sequence: CREGTGRNYGYTF. V is TRBV29-1 and J is TRBJ1-2; 9 nucleotides line up with TRBD1. CDR1 and CDR2 (germline): SQVTM, ANQGSEA. The CDR3 length is 13 residues.